These 20 T cell receptor beta chains were sequenced from one sample in a study of metastatic and nonmetastatic thyroid tumors. Not a single patient had been given any form of treatment at any point before undergoing thyroid surgery. TCRdb re-called clones from the PCR reads using MiXCR. Of 20,000 to 30,000 clones listed, 10% to 15% are singletons. Material: blood. Receptors were obtained from a female donor with papillary thyroid cancer or a benign thyroid nodule (not recorded which). Some clones in this sample may be carry-over from other donors' samples.

This clone was seen repeatedly, ten times or more. The genes are TRBV18 and TRBJ1-2; no clear D. V shed 5 bases and J shed 0 bases, with 4 bases lying between them. The CDR3 has 12 amino acids. CDR1 and CDR2 from the germline V gene are KGHSH and LQKENI. The CDR3 DNA reads TGTGCCAGCTCAAGCCCTAACTATGGCTACACCTTC. Its protein is CASSSPNYGYTF.

This clone was seen only a few times. CDR3 nucleotide sequence: TGCAGTGCTAGAGATGGGGAAGGGATCTACGAGCAGTACTTC. Amino acid sequence: CSARDGEGIYEQYF. The J gene is TRBJ2-7, the V gene TRBV20-1; no clear D gene. The CDR3 has 14 residues. Germline assignment: CDR1 DFQATT and CDR2 SNEGSKA (reference sequence). Deletions cut 0 bases from V and 3 bases from J, with 12 bases between.

The chain joins TRBV20-1 to TRBJ1-6; D might be TRBD1 (5 bases). CDR1 and CDR2 from the germline V gene are DFQATT and SNEGSKA (reference sequence). The V gene lost 2 bases and the J gene lost 8 bases, with 16 bases spanning the gap. CDR3 length: 15 amino acids. The chain's CDR3 is CSARRDGPRDSPLHF. The CDR3, as DNA: TGCAGTGCTAGAAGGGACGGGCCGAGAGATTCACCCCTCCACTTT.

As concerns this clone: In this CDR3 the conserved last residue, phenylalanine or tryptophan, is missing, so a read error is likely. The chain recombines TRBV6-1 with TRBJ2-2; 7 nucleotides agree with TRBD1. The CDR3 is made up of 16 amino acids. Per the germline V gene, CDR1 is MNHNS and CDR2 is SASEGT. The V segment lost 6 bases and the J segment 3 bases; nucleotides outside the gene matches: 10. In nucleotides, the CDR3 is TGTGCCAGCAGGCTAAGACAGGGCCGGCACACCGGGGAGCTGTTTCTT. Translating it yields CASRLRQGRHTGELFL.

This clone was seen many times. The chain carries TRBV4-2 and TRBJ2-5; perhaps TRBD1 as D (5 bases). The CDR3 totals 14 residues. Trimming shortened V by 3 bases and J by 1 base, and 9 bases separated the two germline ends. Germline CDR1 and CDR2: LGHNA and YNFKEQ. CDR3 bases: TGTGCCAGCAGCCATTCACAGGCCCAAGAGACCCAGTACTTC. This codes for CASSHSQAQETQYF.

There are many counts of this clone. This rearrangement joins TRBV5-6 to TRBJ1-1, with a weak D call TRBD1 (5 bases). With 6 bases removed from V and 5 bases from J, the gap between germline ends came to 14 bases. The CDR3 extends over 13 amino acids. CDR1 and CDR2 (germline): SGHDT, YYEEEE. Here the CDR3 reads CASTSGGGTEAFF. CDR3 bases: TGTGCCAGCACCTCCGGGGGGGGTACTGAAGCTTTCTTT.

This clone was recorded many times. The chain carries TRBV20-1 and TRBJ2-5; the D call may be TRBD1 or TRBD2 (5 bases each). This CDR3 comprises 15 residues. Trimming took off 2 bases at V and 3 bases at J, with 16 bases between the two ends. Looked up from germline, CDR1 is DFQATT and CDR2 is SNEGSKA (reference sequence). The CDR3 nucleotides are TGCAGTGCTAGACCGCAAGCGATGGGGGAAGAGACCCAGTACTTC. Protein sequence: CSARPQAMGEETQYF.

This clone has at least ten counts. The chain uses TRBV18 and TRBJ2-1; maybe TRBD1 (5 bases). The germline gives CDR1 KGHSH, CDR2 LQKENI. Trimming shortened V by 2 bases and J by 9 bases, and 11 bases separated the two germline ends. This CDR3 region has 13 residues. CDR3 amino acids: CASSPSGWSEQFF. For the CDR3, the DNA is TGTGCCAGCTCACCATCAGGGTGGAGTGAGCAGTTCTTC. Full variable domain (outside the CDR3, taken from reference TRBV18 and TRBJ2-1): NAGVMQNPRHLVRRRGQEARLRCSPMKGHSHVYWYRQLPEEGLKFMVYLQKENIIDESGMPKERFSAEFPKEGPSILRIQQVVRGDSAAYFCASSPSGWSEQFFGPGTRLTVL.

Many counts were recorded for this clone. This sequence joins TRBV4-1 and TRBJ2-3, with 10 bases identical to TRBD1. Germline V gene data show CDR1 as MGHRA and CDR2 as YSYEKL. The V gene end was trimmed by 5 bases and the J gene end by 6 bases; junction bases not matched to a gene: 8. The CDR3 totals 15 residues. CDR3 coding DNA: TGCGCCAGCAGCGGCCCGGGACAGGGGTTTGATACGCAGTATTTT. Amino acids: CASSGPGQGFDTQYF.

This clone was seen ten or more times. The CDR3 loop reads CSAREVGAYGYTF. The CDR3 DNA reads as TGCAGTGCTAGAGAGGTGGGTGCCTATGGCTACACCTTC. V usage is TRBV20-1 and J usage is TRBJ1-2; D gene uncertain. CDR1 DFQATT and CDR2 SNEGSKA come from the germline V gene (reference sequence). CDR3 length equals 13 residues. Trimming pared 0 bases from V and 4 bases from J, leaving 9 bases between.

In its sample, this clone was seen many times. The chain carries TRBV12-3 or TRBV12-4 and TRBJ1-1; TRBD1 matches 7 bases. The CDR3 contains 14 residues. V shed 6 bases, J shed 6 bases, and the junction held 10 bases outside the gene matches. The chain's CDR3 is CASRSGQETSEAFF. CDR3 DNA sequence: TGTGCCAGCAGATCCGGACAGGAGACTTCTGAAGCTTTCTTT.

This clone has a count of ten or more. The V call is TRBV18, the J call TRBJ2-7; D may be TRBD2 (6 bases). The CDR3 has 14 amino acids. Germline V CDR1 and CDR2: KGHSH, LQKENI. Trimming stripped 5 bases from V and 1 base from J, with 12 bases between. The CDR3 coding sequence is TGTGCCAGCTCAGTTGGCGGGATTTCCTACGAGCAGTACTTC. It specifies CASSVGGISYEQYF.

This clone was detected ten times or more. The gene calls are TRBV18 and TRBJ1-1; maybe TRBD1 (5 bases). Per germline, CDR1 KGHSH and CDR2 LQKENI. V was pared by 3 bases and J by 0 bases, with 11 bases between. The CDR3 is 15 residues long. The CDR3 DNA reads TGTGCCAGCTCACCGGAGGGGCAGGTGAACACTGAAGCTTTCTTT. This codes for CASSPEGQVNTEAFF.

The sample holds many counts of this clone. V and J are TRBV29-1 and TRBJ2-3; 7 bases fit TRBD2. Per the germline V gene, CDR1 is SQVTM and CDR2 is ANQGSEA. The CDR3 sequence is 13 residues long. Trimming at V came to 4 bases and at J to 5 bases, leaving 6 bases not matched to a gene. The CDR3 nucleotides are TGCAGCGTTGGGGAGGGAGTCTTAGATACGCAGTATTTT. Its protein product is CSVGEGVLDTQYF.

This clone has ten or more counts. The chain combines TRBV28 with TRBJ2-7; D is unclear. The germline CDR1 and CDR2 sequences are MDHEN and SYDVKM. There are 12 residues in the CDR3. V was trimmed by 2 bases and J by 4 bases, leaving 6 bases between them. The CDR3: CASSLSDYEQYF. CDR3 coding DNA: TGTGCCAGCAGTTTAAGTGATTACGAGCAGTACTTC. The variable domain in full, with the rest retrieved from reference TRBV28 and TRBJ2-7, is DVKVTQSSRYLVKRTGEKVFLECVQDMDHENMFWYRQDPGLGLRLIYFSYDVKMKEKGDIPEGYSVSREKKERFSLILESASTNQTSMYLCASSLSDYEQYFGPGTRLTVT.

This clone was picked up many times. The chain couples TRBV20-1 to TRBJ2-1; 10 bases fit TRBD2. Germline V gene data show CDR1 as DFQATT and CDR2 as SNEGSKA (reference sequence). The trim removed 0 bases at V and 7 bases at J, leaving 9 bases unmatched. The CDR3 covers 16 residues. The chain's CDR3 is CSARDRAAGGGNEQFF. The CDR3 DNA reads TGCAGTGCTAGAGATCGGGCAGCGGGAGGGGGTAATGAGCAGTTCTTC.

At least ten counts were recorded for this clone. The chain links TRBV7-2 to TRBJ2-5; D not certain. The CDR3 totals 15 residues. In germline, CDR1 is SGHTA, CDR2 FQGNSA. Trimming left V 3 bases short and J 1 base short, with 12 bases between. The CDR3 DNA follows: TGTGCCAGCAGCTTTCACTCGTACCTCCAAGAGACCCAGTACTTC. Translation: CASSFHSYLQETQYF.

The chain carries TRBV6-2 or TRBV6-3 and TRBJ2-1, with TRBD2 matching over 11 bases. Germline V gives CDR1 MNHEY, CDR2 SVGEGT. V lost 5 bases, J lost 5 bases, and 8 bases stayed unmatched. The CDR3 has 16 residues. The chain's CDR3 is CASSPLTSGTDNEQFF. The CDR3 DNA reads TGTGCCAGCAGTCCCCTGACTAGCGGGACCGACAATGAGCAGTTCTTC.

This clone occurred a few times. The chain couples TRBV19 to TRBJ2-7; 12 nucleotides match TRBD2. The CDR3 has 15 residues. J lost 6 bases, V lost 5 bases, and 8 bases had no gene match. Germline V CDR1 and CDR2: LNHDA, SQIVND (reference sequence). The CDR3 bases are TGTGCCAGTAGTCGGGGAACTAGCGGGGGGTTCGAGCAGTACTTC. It encodes CASSRGTSGGFEQYF. Combining the CDR3 with reference TRBV19 and TRBJ2-7 gives the whole variable domain DGGITQSPKYLFRKEGQNVTLSCEQNLNHDAMYWYRQDPGQGLRLIYYSQIVNDFQKGDIAEGYSVSREKKESFPLTVTSAQKNPTAFYLCASSRGTSGGFEQYFGPGTRLTVT.

The sample holds many counts of this clone. The rearrangement joins TRBV9 to TRBJ2-3, with a tentative D call TRBD2 (6 bases). The CDR3 is made up of 16 amino acids. Germline values: CDR1 SGDLS, CDR2 YYNGEE. Trimming took off 4 bases at V and 1 base at J, with 16 bases between the two ends. The CDR3 DNA reads TGTGCCAGCAGCTCCGGACTAACAGGAGGCACAGATACGCAGTATTTT. It encodes CASSSGLTGGTDTQYF.